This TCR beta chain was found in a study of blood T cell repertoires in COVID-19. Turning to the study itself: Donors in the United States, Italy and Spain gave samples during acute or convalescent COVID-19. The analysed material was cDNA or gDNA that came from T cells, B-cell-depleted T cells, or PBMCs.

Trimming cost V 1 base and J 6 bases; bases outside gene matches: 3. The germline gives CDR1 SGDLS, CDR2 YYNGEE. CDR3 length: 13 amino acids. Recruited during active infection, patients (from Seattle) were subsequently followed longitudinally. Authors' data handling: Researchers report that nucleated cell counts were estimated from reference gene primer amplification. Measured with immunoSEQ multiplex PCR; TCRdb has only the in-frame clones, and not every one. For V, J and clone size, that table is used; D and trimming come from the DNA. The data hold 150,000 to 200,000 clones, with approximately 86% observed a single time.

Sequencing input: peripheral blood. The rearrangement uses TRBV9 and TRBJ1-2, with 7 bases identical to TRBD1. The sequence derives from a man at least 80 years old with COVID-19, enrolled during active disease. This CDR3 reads CASSVTGTDGYTF. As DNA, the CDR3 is TGTGCCAGCAGCGTAACAGGGACAGATGGCTACACCTTC.